This TCR beta chain was captured by sequencing in a study of metastatic and nonmetastatic thyroid tumors. Before thyroid surgery, none of the patients had received any treatment. TCRdb used MiXCR to call clones anew from the PCR reads. The sample lists 15,000 to 20,000 clones; roughly 23% were seen once. The CDR3 is 11 amino acids. The ends were cut back, 6 bases at V and 10 bases at J, with 7 bases in the middle. Germline V lookup: CDR1 SNHLY, CDR2 FYNNEI. This clone was observed at least ten times. The receptor was isolated from a male donor with papillary thyroid cancer or a benign thyroid nodule (not recorded which). Some clones in this sample may be carry-over from other donors' samples. Sequencing input: tumor tissue. The chain uses TRBV2 and TRBJ1-6; no clear D. For the CDR3, the DNA is TGTGCCAGCAGCCGCAGCTCACCCCTCCACTTT. Translated: CASSRSSPLHF.